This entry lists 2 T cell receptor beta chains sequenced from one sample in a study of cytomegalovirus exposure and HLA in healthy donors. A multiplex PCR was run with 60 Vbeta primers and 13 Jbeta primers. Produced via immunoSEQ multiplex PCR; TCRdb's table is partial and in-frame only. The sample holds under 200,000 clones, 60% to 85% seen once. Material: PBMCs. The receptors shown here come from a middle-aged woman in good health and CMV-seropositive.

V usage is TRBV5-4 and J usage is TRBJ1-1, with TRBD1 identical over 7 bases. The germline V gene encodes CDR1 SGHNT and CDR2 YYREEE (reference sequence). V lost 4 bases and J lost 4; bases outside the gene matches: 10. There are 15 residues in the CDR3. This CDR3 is CASSEPGQTFTEAFF. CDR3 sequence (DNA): TGTGCCAGCAGCGAACCGGGACAGACTTTCACTGAAGCTTTCTTT.

CDR3 region: CASTLAGSTDTQYF. CDR3 nucleotides: TGCGCCAGCACACTAGCGGGGAGCACAGATACGCAGTATTTT. The chain uses TRBV5-1 and TRBJ2-3; TRBD2 matches 10 bases. The CDR3 is 14 residues long. The J segment lost 0 bases and the V segment lost 6 bases, leaving 1 base of the junction unmatched. Germline V lookup: CDR1 SGHRS, CDR2 YFSETQ.